This note documents a single TCR beta chain sequence. Naive CD8 isolation took CD45RO-negative cells positively selected for CCR7 and excluded terminally differentiated effector memory CD45RA+ cells. Each of the donors was a healthy adult who was HIV-negative and had not had a recent acute infection or vaccination. The donor cohort consisted entirely of Caucasian adults residing in Nashville, Tennessee. CDR1 KGHSH and CDR2 LQKENI come from the germline V gene. Between the trimmed V and J ends, which lost 5 bases and 0 bases, there was a span of 5 bases. This CDR3 is 12 amino acids long. These data originate in a study of shared clonotypes between healthy human individuals. Whole-study context: A donor's plate count was three for CD4 naive and three for CD4 memory; CD8 naive had two and CD8 memory one.

In the source study's methods: Junction-only immunoSEQ data arrived without quality scores, meaning filtering differed. Generated by immunoSEQ multiplex PCR, the TCRdb table keeps only in-frame clones and is missing some. V, J and clone size are taken as reported in that table, and D and trimming were inferred from the DNA itself. The sample has about 820,000 clones, around 92% seen once. The sequenced sample consisted of naive CD8+ T cells sorted from blood. The chain recombines TRBV18 with TRBJ2-7; TRBD1 is a possible D gene (5 bases). This receptor was taken from a man younger than 45 in good health. CDR3: CASSGASYEQYF. DNA for the CDR3: TGTGCCAGCTCAGGGGCCTCCTACGAGCAGTACTTC. Supplemented by reference TRBV18 and TRBJ2-7, the full variable domain reads NAGVMQNPRHLVRRRGQEARLRCSPMKGHSHVYWYRQLPEEGLKFMVYLQKENIIDESGMPKERFSAEFPKEGPSILRIQQVVRGDSAAYFCASSGASYEQYFGPGTRLTVT.